This TCR beta chain is drawn from a study of T cell repertoires in cytomegalovirus infection. Across the study: CMV epitopes, recently identified HLA-C-restricted and well-studied HLA-B-restricted, were used. In public TCR beta signatures, there were indications of both CMV infection and matching HLA type.

Study-wide points: The study found HLA-C-restricted CMV-specific TCR beta clonotypes dominating the ex vivo response.

Using its own MiXCR run on the reads, TCRdb lists one record per CDR3 protein. The sample has 80,000 or so distinct CDR3 sequences, approximately 39% seen once. Of note for this clonotype: The antigen is unknown.

V was pared by 4 bases and J by 3 bases, with 11 bases between. CDR1 is SNHLY, CDR2 FYNNEI, per germline. There are 14 residues in the CDR3. Sequencing used CD8+ T cells from cultured PBMCs, obtained from culture after CMV antigen stimulation. The V gene is TRBV2, the J gene TRBJ2-3; D gene uncertain. The receptor comes from a human donor in good health (CMV status not recorded). Some clones in this sample may be carry-over from other donors' samples. The CDR3 nucleotides read TGTGCCAGCAGTGGAGGTGAAGGAACAGATACGCAGTATTTT. It yields the protein CASSGGEGTDTQYF.